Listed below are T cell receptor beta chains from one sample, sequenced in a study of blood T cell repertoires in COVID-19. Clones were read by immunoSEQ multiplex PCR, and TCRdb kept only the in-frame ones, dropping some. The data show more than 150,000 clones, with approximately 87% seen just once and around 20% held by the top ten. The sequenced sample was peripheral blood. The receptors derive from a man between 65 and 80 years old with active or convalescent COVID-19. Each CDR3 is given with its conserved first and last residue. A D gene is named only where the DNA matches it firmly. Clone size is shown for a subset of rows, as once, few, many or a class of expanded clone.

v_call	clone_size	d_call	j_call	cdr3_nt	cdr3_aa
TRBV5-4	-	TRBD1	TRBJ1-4	TGTGCCAGCAGCACCCGACAGGGGCTTAATGAAAAACTGTTTTTT	CASSTRQGLNEKLFF
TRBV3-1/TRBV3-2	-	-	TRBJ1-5	TGTGCCAGCAGCCAAGATCCAGATCAGCCCCAGCATTTT	CASSQDPDQPQHF
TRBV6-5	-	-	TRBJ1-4	TGTGCCAGCAGTTACTCCACTGGGGGAGGAGAAAAACTGTTTTTT	CASSYSTGGGEKLFF
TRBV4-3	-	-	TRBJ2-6	TGCGCCAGCAGCCAAGGAGCCTCAACGAGCTCTGGGGCCAACGTCCTGACTTTC	CASSQGASTSSGANVLTF
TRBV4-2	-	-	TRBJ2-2	TGTGCCAGCAGCCTCCCTGGGGGCACGGGATCGAACACCGGGGAGCTGTTTTTT	CASSLPGGTGSNTGELFF
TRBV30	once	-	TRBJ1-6	TGTGCCTGGAGTCCACAGGGAAGCTCCTATAATTCACCCCTCCACTTT	CAWSPQGSSYNSPLHF
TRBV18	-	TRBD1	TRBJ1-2	TGTGCCAGCTCACCACAACCGGGACAGAGTAACTATGGCTACACCTTC	CASSPQPGQSNYGYTF
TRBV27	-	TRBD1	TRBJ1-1	TGTGCCAGCATTACGCGAGGCAGGGGGCGTACTGAAGCTTTCTTT	CASITRGRGRTEAFF
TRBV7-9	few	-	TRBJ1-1	TGTGCCAGCATCCCCTCCGGGGTCAGGAACACTGAAGCTTTCTTT	CASIPSGVRNTEAFF
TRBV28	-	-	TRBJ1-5	TGTGCCAGCAGGGGGGCAGAGTCGTATAGCAATCAGCCCCAGCATTTT	CASRGAESYSNQPQHF